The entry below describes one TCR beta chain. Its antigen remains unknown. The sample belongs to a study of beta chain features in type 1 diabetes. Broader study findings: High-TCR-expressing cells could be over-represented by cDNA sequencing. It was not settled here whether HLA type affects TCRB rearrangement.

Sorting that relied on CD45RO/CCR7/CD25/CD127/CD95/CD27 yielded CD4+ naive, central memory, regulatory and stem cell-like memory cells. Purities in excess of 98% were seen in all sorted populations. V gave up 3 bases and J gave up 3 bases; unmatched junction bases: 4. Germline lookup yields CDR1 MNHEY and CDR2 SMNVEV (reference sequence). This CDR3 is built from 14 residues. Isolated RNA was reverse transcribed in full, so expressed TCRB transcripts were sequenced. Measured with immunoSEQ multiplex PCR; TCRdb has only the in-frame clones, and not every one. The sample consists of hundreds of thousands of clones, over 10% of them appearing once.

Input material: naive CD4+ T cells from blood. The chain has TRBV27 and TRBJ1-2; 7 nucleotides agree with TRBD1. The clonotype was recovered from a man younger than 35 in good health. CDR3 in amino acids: CASSFDREDYGYTF. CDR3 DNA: TGTGCCAGCAGTTTTGACAGGGAGGACTATGGCTACACCTTC.